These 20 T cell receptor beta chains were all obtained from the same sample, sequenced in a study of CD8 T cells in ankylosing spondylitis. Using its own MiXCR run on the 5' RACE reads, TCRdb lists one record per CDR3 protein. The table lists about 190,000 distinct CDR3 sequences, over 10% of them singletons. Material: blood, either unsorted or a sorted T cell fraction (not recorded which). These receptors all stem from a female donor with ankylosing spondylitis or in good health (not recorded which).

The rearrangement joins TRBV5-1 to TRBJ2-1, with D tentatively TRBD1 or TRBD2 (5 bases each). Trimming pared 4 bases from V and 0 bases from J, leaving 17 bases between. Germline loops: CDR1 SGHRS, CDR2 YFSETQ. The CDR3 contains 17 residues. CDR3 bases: TGCGCCAGCAGCCAGGGACCTTGGAGCAGCTCCTACAATGAGCAGTTCTTC. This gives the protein CASSQGPWSSSYNEQFF.

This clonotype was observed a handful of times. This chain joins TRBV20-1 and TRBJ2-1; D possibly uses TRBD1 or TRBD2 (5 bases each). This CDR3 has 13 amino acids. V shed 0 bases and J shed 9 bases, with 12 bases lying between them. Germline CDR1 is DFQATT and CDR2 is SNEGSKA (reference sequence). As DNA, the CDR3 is TGCAGTGCTAGAGAGGGAGTCCAGGGTGAGCAGTTCTTC. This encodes CSAREGVQGEQFF.

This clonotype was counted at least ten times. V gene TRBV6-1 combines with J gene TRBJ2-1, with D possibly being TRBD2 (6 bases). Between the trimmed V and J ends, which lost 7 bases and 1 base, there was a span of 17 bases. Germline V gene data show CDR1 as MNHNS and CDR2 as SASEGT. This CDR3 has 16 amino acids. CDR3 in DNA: TGTGCCAGCAACCCCACGAGGGACTTATCCTACAATGAGCAGTTCTTC. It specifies CASNPTRDLSYNEQFF.

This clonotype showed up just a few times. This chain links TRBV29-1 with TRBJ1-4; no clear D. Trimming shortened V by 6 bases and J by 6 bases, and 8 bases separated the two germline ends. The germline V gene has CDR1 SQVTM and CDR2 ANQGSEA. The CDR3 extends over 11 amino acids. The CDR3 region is CSVATYEKLFF. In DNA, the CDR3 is TGCAGCGTGGCGACCTATGAAAAACTGTTTTTT.

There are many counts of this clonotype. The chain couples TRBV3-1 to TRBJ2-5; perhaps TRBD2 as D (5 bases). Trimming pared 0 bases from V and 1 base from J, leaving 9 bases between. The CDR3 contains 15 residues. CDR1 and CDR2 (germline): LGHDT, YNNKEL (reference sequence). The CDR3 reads CASSQDTGGQETQYF. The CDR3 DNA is TGTGCCAGCAGCCAAGATACCGGAGGCCAAGAGACCCAGTACTTC.

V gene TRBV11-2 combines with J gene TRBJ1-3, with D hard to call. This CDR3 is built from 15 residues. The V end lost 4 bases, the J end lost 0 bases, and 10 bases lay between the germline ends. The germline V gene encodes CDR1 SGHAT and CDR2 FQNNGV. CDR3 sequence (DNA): TGTGCCAGCAGCTCCGTAAAAGGCTCTGGAAACACCATATATTTT. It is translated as CASSSVKGSGNTIYF.

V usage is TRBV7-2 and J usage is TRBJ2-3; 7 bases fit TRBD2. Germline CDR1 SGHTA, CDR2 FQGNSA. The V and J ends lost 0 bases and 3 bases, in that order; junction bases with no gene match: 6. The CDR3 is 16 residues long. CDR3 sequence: CASSLARLRETDTQYF. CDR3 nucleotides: TGTGCCAGCAGCTTAGCCCGCTTGCGGGAGACAGATACGCAGTATTTT.

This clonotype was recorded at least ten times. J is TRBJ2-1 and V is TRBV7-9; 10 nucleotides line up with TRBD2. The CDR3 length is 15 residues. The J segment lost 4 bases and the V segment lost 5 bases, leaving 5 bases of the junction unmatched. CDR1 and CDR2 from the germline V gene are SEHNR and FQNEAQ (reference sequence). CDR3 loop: CASSLRTSGYNEQFF. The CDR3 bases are TGTGCCAGCAGCCTCCGGACTAGCGGATACAATGAGCAGTTCTTC.

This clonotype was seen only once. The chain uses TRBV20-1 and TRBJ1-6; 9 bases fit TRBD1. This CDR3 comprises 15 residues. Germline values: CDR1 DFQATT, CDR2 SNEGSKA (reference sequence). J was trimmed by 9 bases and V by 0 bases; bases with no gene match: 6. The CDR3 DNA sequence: TGCAGTGCTAGAGATCGGGACAGGGCGGCTTCACCCCTCCACTTT. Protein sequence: CSARDRDRAASPLHF.

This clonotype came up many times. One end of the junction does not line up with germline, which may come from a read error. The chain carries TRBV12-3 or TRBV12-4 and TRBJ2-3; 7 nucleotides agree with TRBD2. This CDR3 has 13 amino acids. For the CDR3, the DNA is TGTGCCAGCAGTTTTGGCGGGACTACCACAGGTGATTTT. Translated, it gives CASSFGGTTTGDF.

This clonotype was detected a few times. This chain's CDR3 is CASAEGNGQGQETQYF. The CDR3 DNA sequence: TGTGCCAGCGCAGAGGGAAACGGACAGGGGCAAGAGACCCAGTACTTC. The chain employs TRBV19 and TRBJ2-5; 9 bases are shared with TRBD1. Unmatched junction bases numbered 13, after V lost 9 bases and J lost 2 bases. CDR3 length: 16 residues. CDR1 and CDR2 (germline): LNHDA, SQIVND (reference sequence).

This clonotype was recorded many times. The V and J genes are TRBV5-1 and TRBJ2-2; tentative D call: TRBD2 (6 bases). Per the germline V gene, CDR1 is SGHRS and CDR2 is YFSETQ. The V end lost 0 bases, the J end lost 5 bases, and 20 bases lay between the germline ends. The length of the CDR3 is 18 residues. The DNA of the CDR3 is TGCGCCAGCAGCTTGGCCTTTAGGAGCGGGTATACTACCGGGGAGCTGTTTTTT. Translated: CASSLAFRSGYTTGELFF.

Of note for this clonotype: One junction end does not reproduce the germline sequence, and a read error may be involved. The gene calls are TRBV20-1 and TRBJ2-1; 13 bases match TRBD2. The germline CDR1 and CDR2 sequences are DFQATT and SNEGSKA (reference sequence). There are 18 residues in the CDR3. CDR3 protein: CCARKPGLAGVGYNEQFF. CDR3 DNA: TGCTGTGCTAGAAAGCCTGGACTAGCGGGAGTTGGGTACAATGAGCAGTTCTTC.

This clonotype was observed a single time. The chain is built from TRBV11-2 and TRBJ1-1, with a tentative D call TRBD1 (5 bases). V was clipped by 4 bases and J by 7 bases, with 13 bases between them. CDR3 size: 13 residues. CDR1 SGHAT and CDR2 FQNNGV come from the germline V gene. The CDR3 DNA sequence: TGTGCCAGCAGCTCTATTCGACAGAGTGAAGCTTTCTTT. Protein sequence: CASSSIRQSEAFF.

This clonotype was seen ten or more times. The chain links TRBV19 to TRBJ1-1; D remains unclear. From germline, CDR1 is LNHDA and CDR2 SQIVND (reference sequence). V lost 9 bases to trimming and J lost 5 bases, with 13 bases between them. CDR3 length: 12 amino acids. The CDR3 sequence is CASCLAGTEAFF. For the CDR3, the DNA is TGTGCCAGCTGCCTGGCGGGGACTGAAGCTTTCTTT.

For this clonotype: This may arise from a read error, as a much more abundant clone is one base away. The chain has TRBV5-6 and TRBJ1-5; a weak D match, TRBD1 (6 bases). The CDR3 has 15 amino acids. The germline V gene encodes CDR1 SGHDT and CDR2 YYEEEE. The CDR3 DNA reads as TGTGCCAGCAGCTCCTTACAGGGCAGAGGGCAGCCCCGGCATTTT. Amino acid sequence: CASSSLQGRGQPRHF.

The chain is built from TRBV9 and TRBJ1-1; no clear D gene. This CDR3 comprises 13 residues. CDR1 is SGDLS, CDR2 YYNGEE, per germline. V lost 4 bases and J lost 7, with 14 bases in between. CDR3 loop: CASSPAGMGEAFF. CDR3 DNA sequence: TGTGCCAGCAGCCCTGCGGGAATGGGTGAAGCTTTCTTT.

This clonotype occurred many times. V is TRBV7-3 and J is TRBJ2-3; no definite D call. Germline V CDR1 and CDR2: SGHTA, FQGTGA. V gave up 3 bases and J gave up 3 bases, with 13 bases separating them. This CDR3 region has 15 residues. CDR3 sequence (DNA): TGTGCCAGCAGCTTGGGCCTTTTGTTGACAGATACGCAGTATTTT. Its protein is CASSLGLLLTDTQYF.

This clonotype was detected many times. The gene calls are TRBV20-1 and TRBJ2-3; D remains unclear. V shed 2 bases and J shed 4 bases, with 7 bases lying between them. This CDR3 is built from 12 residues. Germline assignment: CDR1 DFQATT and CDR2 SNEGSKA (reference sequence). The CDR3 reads CSARPGPDTQYF. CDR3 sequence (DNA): TGCAGTGCTAGACCCGGTCCAGATACGCAGTATTTT.

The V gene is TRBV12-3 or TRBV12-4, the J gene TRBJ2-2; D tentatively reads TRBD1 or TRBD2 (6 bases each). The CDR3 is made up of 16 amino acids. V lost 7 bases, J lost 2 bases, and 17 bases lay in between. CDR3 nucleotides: TGTGCCAGCATCACCCCGGGGGCGGACAACACCGGGGAGCTGTTTTTT. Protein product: CASITPGADNTGELFF.